This is a list of T cell receptor beta chains from one sample in a study of cytomegalovirus exposure and HLA in healthy donors. Sequencing used immunoSEQ multiplex PCR; TCRdb keeps in-frame clones, though not all of them. Among 120,000 to 150,000 clones, about 70% were seen once, and the ten largest hold under 2%. The sequenced sample was PBMCs. These receptor sequences come from a woman in her forties in good health and CMV-seronegative. Both conserved end residues are part of each CDR3. D genes are given only for firm matches. Clone size is not always given. Where it is, it says once, few, many or a class for expanded clones.

abundance | j_gene | d_gene | v_gene | CDR3nt | CDR3aa
few | TRBJ1-1 | . | TRBV7-9 | TGTGCCAGCAGCTTAGGGGAGTATCGCGGCACTGAAGCTTTCTTT | CASSLGEYRGTEAFF
. | TRBJ1-5 | . | TRBV4-1 | TGCGCCAGCAGCCTGAGTGGGCGACAGCCCCAGCATTTT | CASSLSGRQPQHF
. | TRBJ1-1 | . | TRBV7-9 | TGTTCCAGCAGCCATCATAACAGTGGCGGGACTGAAGCTTTCTTT | CSSSHHNSGGTEAFF
. | TRBJ2-3 | . | TRBV11-3 | TGTGCCAGCAGCTTAGCGCGGGATACAGATACGCAGTATTTT | CASSLARDTDTQYF
few | TRBJ1-5 | . | TRBV2 | TGTGCCAGCAATAGACAAGATCTCTATCAGCCCCAGCATTTT | CASNRQDLYQPQHF
. | TRBJ1-1 | TRBD1 | TRBV28 | TGTGCCAGCAGTACCTCCTACAGGGGGCACGCCACTGAAGCTTTCTTT | CASSTSYRGHATEAFF
. | TRBJ2-2 | TRBD2 | TRBV5-6 | TGTGCCAGCAGCTTAACAACTAGCGGGACGCGGAACGGGGAGCTGTTTTTT | CASSLTTSGTRNGELFF
. | TRBJ2-7 | TRBD2 | TRBV5-6 | TGTGCCAGCAGCGGCCCGGGACTAGCGGGGCCGAACTACGAGCAGTACTTC | CASSGPGLAGPNYEQYF
. | TRBJ2-3 | TRBD2 | TRBV4-1 | TGCGCCAGCAGCCATGTAGCGGGGGCCTTCACAGATACGCAGTATTTT | CASSHVAGAFTDTQYF
. | TRBJ2-1 | TRBD2 | TRBV28 | TGTGCCAGCAGTTTCCTCTTGCCGGGACTAGCGGAGAATGAGCAGTTCTTC | CASSFLLPGLAENEQFF
. | TRBJ1-1 | . | TRBV4-1 | TGCGCCAGCAGCCAACCATACACTGAAGCTTTCTTT | CASSQPYTEAFF
. | TRBJ1-1 | . | TRBV4-1 | TGCGCCAGCAGCCAAGCGGGGGGGGCCTACTCTCACATGAACACTGAAGCTTTCTTT | CASSQAGGAYSHMNTEAFF
. | TRBJ1-2 | TRBD1 | TRBV5-1 | TGCGCCAGCAGCTTGTCGCCCAGGGGGCAAGGTGGCTACACCTTC | CASSLSPRGQGGYTF
. | TRBJ2-1 | TRBD1 | TRBV7-2 | TGTGCCAGCAGCCGACAGGGGAGGAGTGAGCAGTTCTTC | CASSRQGRSEQFF
. | TRBJ1-4 | . | TRBV30 | TGTGCCTGGAGTGTAAGGCGGGGAGGAAATGAAAAACTGTTTTTT | CAWSVRRGGNEKLFF
. | TRBJ2-3 | TRBD2 | TRBV10-2 | TGCGCCAGCGCTAGCGGGGGGGCAAATACGCAGTATTTT | CASASGGANTQYF
. | TRBJ1-5 | TRBD1 | TRBV30 | TGTGCCTGGAGGGAGGGGGCTCAGCCCCAGCATTTT | CAWREGAQPQHF
. | TRBJ1-4 | TRBD1 | TRBV19 | TGTGCCAGCGGGACAGGGGGTGAAAAACTGTTTTTT | CASGTGGEKLFF
. | TRBJ1-4 | . | TRBV2 | TGTGCCACCTCCTACGGGAGTCTTGAAAAACTGTTTTTT | CATSYGSLEKLFF
. | TRBJ2-7 | TRBD2 | TRBV7-6 | TGTGCCAGCAGCGCCGGCGGGGGGGCCGGGTACGAGCAGTACTTC | CASSAGGGAGYEQYF
. | TRBJ2-1 | TRBD2 | TRBV11-2 | TGTGCCAGCAGCTTCAGTGTCAGCGGGAGAGCTGGTAATGAGCAGTTCTTC | CASSFSVSGRAGNEQFF
. | TRBJ2-3 | . | TRBV6-1 | TGTGCCAGCACCCTGCGTTTAGATACGCAGTATTTT | CASTLRLDTQYF
. | TRBJ2-1 | . | TRBV20-1 | TGCAGTGCTAGAGGGCTCAGGGAGCAGTTCTTC | CSARGLREQFF
. | TRBJ2-5 | . | TRBV28 | TGTGCCAGCACCCAATTTACGAGGAGGGAGACCCAGTACTTC | CASTQFTRRETQYF
. | TRBJ2-7 | TRBD1 | TRBV4-2 | TGTGCCAGCAGCCCGTTGCCGGGACAGACAATTTCCTACGAGCAGTACTTC | CASSPLPGQTISYEQYF
. | TRBJ2-1 | TRBD2 | TRBV5-4 | TGTGCCAGCAGGGGGACTAGAAACAATGAGCAGTTCTTC | CASRGTRNNEQFF
. | TRBJ1-2 | TRBD1 | TRBV28 | TGTGCCAGCAGTTCGGGACAGGGCTATGGCTACACCTTC | CASSSGQGYGYTF
few | TRBJ2-1 | TRBD1 | TRBV18 | TGTGCCAGCTCACCGCAGGGACAGGGGGCTTACAATGAGCAGTTCTTC | CASSPQGQGAYNEQFF
once | TRBJ1-2 | . | TRBV5-6 | TGTGCCAGCAATAAACGGTTAGGGGATGGCTACACCTTC | CASNKRLGDGYTF
. | TRBJ1-5 | . | TRBV19 | TGTGCCAGTAAATACAAGGGTGGGGCTAATCAGCCCCAGCATTTT | CASKYKGGANQPQHF
. | TRBJ1-2 | TRBD1 | TRBV7-2 | TGTGCCAGCAGCCGGACAGGGGCACCGGACTATGGCTACACCTTC | CASSRTGAPDYGYTF
once | TRBJ1-3 | TRBD1 | TRBV7-6 | TGTGCCAGCAGCTACTCAGGGGGCGCGGGAGGAAACACCATATATTTT | CASSYSGGAGGNTIYF
. | TRBJ2-2 | . | TRBV19 | TGTGCCAGTAGTATTAGGAGGAGCGCGAACACCGGGGAGCTGTTTTTT | CASSIRRSANTGELFF
. | TRBJ1-1 | TRBD1 | TRBV11-2 | TGTGCCAGCAGCCCACCCACAGGGGTGAACACTGAAGCTTTCTTT | CASSPPTGVNTEAFF
few | TRBJ1-4 | . | TRBV30 | TGTGCCTCCCTCGGGTCCAATGAAAAACTGTTTTTT | CASLGSNEKLFF
once | TRBJ2-6 | TRBD1 | TRBV2 | TGTGCCAGCAGGGACAGGACGGGAGGGGCCAACGTCCTGACTTTC | CASRDRTGGANVLTF
. | TRBJ1-2 | . | TRBV6-5 | TGTGCCAGCAGTTACGACAGAACCAACTATGGCTACACCTTC | CASSYDRTNYGYTF